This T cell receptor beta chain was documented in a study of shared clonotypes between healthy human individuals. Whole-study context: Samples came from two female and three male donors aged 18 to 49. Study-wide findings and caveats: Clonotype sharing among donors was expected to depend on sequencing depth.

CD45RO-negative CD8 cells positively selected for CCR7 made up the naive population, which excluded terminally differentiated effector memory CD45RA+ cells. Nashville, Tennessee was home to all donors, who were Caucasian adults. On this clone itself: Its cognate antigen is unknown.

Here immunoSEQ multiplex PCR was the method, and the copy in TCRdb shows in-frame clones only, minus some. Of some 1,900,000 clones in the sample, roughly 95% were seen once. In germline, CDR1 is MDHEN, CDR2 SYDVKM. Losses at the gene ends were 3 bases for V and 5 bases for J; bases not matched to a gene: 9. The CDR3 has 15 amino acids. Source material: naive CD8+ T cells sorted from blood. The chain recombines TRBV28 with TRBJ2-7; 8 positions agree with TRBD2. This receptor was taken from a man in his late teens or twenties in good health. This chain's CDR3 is CASSLVLAGTDEQYF. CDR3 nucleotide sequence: TGTGCCAGCAGTTTGGTCCTAGCGGGTACCGACGAGCAGTACTTC.